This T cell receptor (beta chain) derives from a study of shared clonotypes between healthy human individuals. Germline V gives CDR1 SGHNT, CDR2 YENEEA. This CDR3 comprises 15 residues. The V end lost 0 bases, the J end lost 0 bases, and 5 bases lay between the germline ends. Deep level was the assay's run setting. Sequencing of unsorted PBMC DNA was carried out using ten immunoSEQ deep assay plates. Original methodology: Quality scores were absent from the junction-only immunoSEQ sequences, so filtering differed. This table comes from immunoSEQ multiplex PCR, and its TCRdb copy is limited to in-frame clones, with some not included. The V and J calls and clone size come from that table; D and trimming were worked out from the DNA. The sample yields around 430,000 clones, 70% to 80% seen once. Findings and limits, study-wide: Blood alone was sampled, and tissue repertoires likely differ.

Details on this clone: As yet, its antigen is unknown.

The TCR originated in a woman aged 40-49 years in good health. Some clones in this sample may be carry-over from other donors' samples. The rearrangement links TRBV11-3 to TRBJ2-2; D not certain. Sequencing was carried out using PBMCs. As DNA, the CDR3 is TGTGCCAGCAGCTTAGACACAGCGAACACCGGGGAGCTGTTTTTT. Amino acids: CASSLDTANTGELFF.